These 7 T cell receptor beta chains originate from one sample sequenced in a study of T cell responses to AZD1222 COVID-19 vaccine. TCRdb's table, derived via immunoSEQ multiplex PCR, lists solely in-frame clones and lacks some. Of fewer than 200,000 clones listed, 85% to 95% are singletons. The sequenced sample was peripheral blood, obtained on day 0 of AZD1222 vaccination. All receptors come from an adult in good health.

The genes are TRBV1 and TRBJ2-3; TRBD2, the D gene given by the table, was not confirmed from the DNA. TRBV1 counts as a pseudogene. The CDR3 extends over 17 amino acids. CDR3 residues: CTSSRGGADPSTDTQYF. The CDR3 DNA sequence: TGCACCAGCAGCCGGGGGGGCGCCGATCCGAGCACAGATACGCAGTATTTT.

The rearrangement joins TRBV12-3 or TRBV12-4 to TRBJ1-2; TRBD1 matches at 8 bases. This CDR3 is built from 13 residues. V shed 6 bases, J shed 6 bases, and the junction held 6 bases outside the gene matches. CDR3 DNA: TGTGCCAGCAGCCCCGGACAGGGACATGGCTACACCTTC. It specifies CASSPGQGHGYTF.

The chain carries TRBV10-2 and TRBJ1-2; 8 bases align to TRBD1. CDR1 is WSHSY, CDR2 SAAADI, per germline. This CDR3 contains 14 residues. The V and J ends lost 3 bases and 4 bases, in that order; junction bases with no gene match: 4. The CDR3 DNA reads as TGCGCCAGCAGTGATGGGACAGGCACCTATGGCTACACCTTC. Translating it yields CASSDGTGTYGYTF.

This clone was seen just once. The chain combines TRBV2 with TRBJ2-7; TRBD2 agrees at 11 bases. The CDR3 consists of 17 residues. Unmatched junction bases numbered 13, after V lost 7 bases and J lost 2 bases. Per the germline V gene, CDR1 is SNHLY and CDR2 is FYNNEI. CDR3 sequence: CASTPPGLAGGTYEQYF. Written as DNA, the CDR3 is TGTGCCAGCACCCCACCGGGGCTAGCGGGAGGCACCTACGAGCAGTACTTC.

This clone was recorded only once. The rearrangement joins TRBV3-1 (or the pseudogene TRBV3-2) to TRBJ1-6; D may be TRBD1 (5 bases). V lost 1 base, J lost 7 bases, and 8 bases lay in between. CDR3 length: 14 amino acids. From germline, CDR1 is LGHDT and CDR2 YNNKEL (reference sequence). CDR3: CASSQAQGNSPLHF. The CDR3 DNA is TGTGCCAGCAGCCAAGCCCAGGGCAATTCACCCCTCCACTTT.

CDR3 in amino acids: CASSSRQGRITPNEQYF. CDR3 DNA: TGTGCCAGCAGTTCTCGACAGGGGCGCATCACCCCCAACGAGCAGTACTTC. V and J are TRBV27 and TRBJ2-7; 8 bases are a match to TRBD1. Germline CDR1 is MNHEY and CDR2 is SMNVEV (reference sequence). Trimming took 4 bases from V and 5 from J; bases not matched to a gene: 16. The CDR3 is made up of 17 amino acids.

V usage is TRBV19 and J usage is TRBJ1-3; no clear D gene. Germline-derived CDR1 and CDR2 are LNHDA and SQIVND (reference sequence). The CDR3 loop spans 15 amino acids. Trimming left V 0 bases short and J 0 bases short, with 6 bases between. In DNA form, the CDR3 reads TGTGCCAGTAGTATAGATACTATCTCTGGAAACACCATATATTTT. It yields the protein CASSIDTISGNTIYF.